The 13 T cell receptor beta chains listed next were all sequenced from one sample in a study of cytomegalovirus exposure and HLA in healthy donors. The PCR ran on 60 Vbeta and 13 Jbeta primers. The repertoire was sequenced with immunoSEQ multiplex PCR; TCRdb's copy has only in-frame clones and lacks some. The sample comprises about 130,000 clones, 80% to 90% of which are singletons, and roughly 5% rests with the top ten. Sample: PBMCs. These receptors all stem from a woman aged 25 to 39 in good health and CMV-seronegative.

V gene TRBV30 combines with J gene TRBJ2-7, with 7 bases aligning to TRBD1. The germline V gene has CDR1 GTSNPN and CDR2 SVGIG (reference sequence). This CDR3 has 12 residues. With 2 bases clipped from V and 4 bases from J, the junction kept 2 bases outside the gene matches. CDR3 bases: TGTGCCTGGAGTCAGGGGGTATACGAGCAGTACTTC. Its protein is CAWSQGVYEQYF.

The chain is built from TRBV4-1 and TRBJ2-2; no clear D gene. V dropped 2 bases and J dropped 5 bases, with 9 bases sitting between them. CDR1 and CDR2 (germline): MGHRA, YSYEKL. The CDR3 runs 14 residues. CDR3 loop: CASSQTSLTGELFF. The CDR3 DNA follows: TGCGCCAGCAGCCAAACGAGTCTAACCGGGGAGCTGTTTTTT.

The chain uses TRBV6-6 and TRBJ1-5; 10 bases map to TRBD1. CDR1 and CDR2 from the germline V gene are MNHNY and SVGAGI (reference sequence). There are 15 residues in the CDR3. The junction had 7 bases not matched to a gene; V was cut back by 6 bases and J by 5 bases. The CDR3 sequence is CASSHRDRGYQPQHF. CDR3 DNA: TGTGCCAGCAGCCACCGGGACAGGGGATATCAGCCCCAGCATTTT.

The rearrangement uses TRBV5-1 and TRBJ1-2; D call uncertain. Germline CDR1 is SGHRS and CDR2 is YFSETQ. Between the trimmed V and J ends, which lost 4 bases and 3 bases, there was a span of 16 bases. The CDR3 has 15 amino acids. CDR3 region: CASSPRTGLDYGYTF. CDR3 in DNA: TGCGCCAGCAGCCCAAGAACCGGACTAGACTATGGCTACACCTTC.

The chain uses TRBV7-2 and TRBJ2-2, with 10 bases that match TRBD2. This CDR3 comprises 15 residues. Germline V gives CDR1 SGHTA, CDR2 FQGNSA. The junction had 6 bases not matched to a gene; V was cut back by 7 bases and J by 4 bases. CDR3 sequence (DNA): TGTGCCAGCACCCTAGCGGGAGTGAGCACCGGGGAGCTGTTTTTT. Translating gives CASTLAGVSTGELFF.

The V gene is TRBV7-9, the J gene TRBJ2-7, with D uncertain. The CDR3 spans 14 residues. Trimming shortened V by 5 bases and J by 2 bases, and 13 bases separated the two germline ends. Germline CDR1 and CDR2: SEHNR and FQNEAQ (reference sequence). The CDR3 loop is CASSPVRPPYEQYF. The CDR3 DNA reads TGTGCCAGCAGCCCTGTTCGTCCCCCCTACGAGCAGTACTTC.

The chain joins TRBV19 to TRBJ2-7, with 11 bases fitting TRBD1. This CDR3 has 15 amino acids. Germline V gene sequence: CDR1 LNHDA, CDR2 SQIVND (reference sequence). Trimming at V came to 6 bases and at J to 2 bases, leaving 6 bases not matched to a gene. CDR3 in DNA: TGTGCCAGTAGCCAAGGACAGGGGGCTCCCTACGAGCAGTACTTC. It translates to CASSQGQGAPYEQYF.

The rearrangement uses TRBV27 and TRBJ1-5; D call uncertain. V was pared by 5 bases and J by 5 bases, with 10 bases between. Germline V gives CDR1 MNHEY, CDR2 SMNVEV (reference sequence). The CDR3 spans 13 residues. CDR3 sequence: CASSPSQYQPQHF. The CDR3 bases are TGTGCCAGCAGTCCCAGTCAGTATCAGCCCCAGCATTTT.

DNA of the CDR3: TGTGCCAGCAGTTTCCGACAGGGCTACGAGCAGTACTTC. This translates into CASSFRQGYEQYF. This rearrangement joins TRBV27 to TRBJ2-7, with TRBD1 matching 7 bases. Germline lookup yields CDR1 MNHEY and CDR2 SMNVEV (reference sequence). The CDR3 has 13 amino acids. Unmatched junction bases numbered 2, after V lost 3 bases and J lost 3 bases.

The chain joins TRBV10-3 to TRBJ1-5; TRBD1 might be the D (5 bases). The CDR3 consists of 17 residues. The germline V and J ends were trimmed by 0 bases and 3 bases, with 15 bases remaining between them. The germline CDR1 and CDR2 sequences are ENHRY and SYGVKD. The CDR3 loop is CAISESKTAGYNQPQHF. As DNA, the CDR3 is TGTGCCATCAGTGAGTCGAAGACAGCAGGGTACAATCAGCCCCAGCATTTT.

The genes are TRBV7-2 and TRBJ2-7; 7 nucleotides match TRBD1. CDR1 SGHTA and CDR2 FQGNSA come from the germline V gene. J lost 7 bases, V lost 4 bases, and 7 bases had no gene match. This CDR3 has 13 amino acids. The CDR3 region has the DNA TGTGCCAGCAGCTCACAGGGGTCAAGTGAGCAGTACTTC. The encoded protein is CASSSQGSSEQYF. Filled out from reference TRBV7-2 and TRBJ2-7, the complete variable domain reads GAGVSQSPSNKVTEKGKDVELRCDPISGHTALYWYRQSLGQGLEFLIYFQGNSAPDKSGLPSDRFSAERTGGSVSTLTIQRTQQEDSAVYLCASSSQGSSEQYFGPGTRLTVT.

This chain uses TRBV7-3 with TRBJ2-5; TRBD1 is a possible D gene (6 bases). The CDR3 extends over 18 amino acids. CDR1 is SGHTA and CDR2 is FQGTGA in the germline V gene. V dropped 0 bases and J dropped 4 bases, with 21 bases sitting between them. The CDR3 DNA follows: TGTGCCAGCAGCTTAACGGGGCAGGGGCCCCCTCAGGGAGAGACCCAGTACTTC. It yields the protein CASSLTGQGPPQGETQYF.

The rearrangement uses TRBV2 and TRBJ2-7; 11 bases are shared with TRBD2. CDR1 and CDR2 from the germline V gene are SNHLY and FYNNEI. J lost 4 bases, V lost 5 bases, and 7 bases had no gene match. There are 15 residues in the CDR3. Here the CDR3 reads CASSRRTSGLYEQYF. Written as DNA, the CDR3 is TGTGCCAGCAGTCGCCGGACTAGCGGGTTGTACGAGCAGTACTTC.